This T cell receptor beta chain was profiled in a study of cytomegalovirus exposure and HLA in healthy donors. Profiled with immunoSEQ multiplex PCR; TCRdb holds only in-frame clones, not every one. The data hold over 200,000 clones, with 85% to 90% observed a single time. CDR3 length: 15 amino acids. Germline V CDR1 and CDR2: SGDLS, YYNGEE. V lost 3 bases and J lost 9; bases outside the gene matches: 12. The clonotype was recovered from a woman aged 18-29 years in good health and CMV-seronegative. Sequencing was performed on PBMCs. The chain has TRBV9 and TRBJ2-7; 10 bases map to TRBD2. This CDR3 reads CASSEKSSGSSRQYF. For the CDR3, the DNA is TGTGCCAGCAGCGAGAAGTCTAGCGGGAGTTCTAGGCAGTACTTC.